The source of this T cell receptor beta chain is a study of tumor-infiltrating lymphocytes in primary liver carcinoma (dated by TCRdb to 2016 to 2017). Context from the whole study: Between November 2015 and March 2016, a handful of patients in China with histopathologically diagnosed primary liver carcinoma had surgical resection. Hepatocellular carcinoma (four) or combined HCC and intrahepatic cholangiocarcinoma (one) was present in the five patients, who were three men and two women aged 30 to 69 years. Tumors of the five patients were stage T1-T3 N0M0 with maximum diameters of roughly 4.2 to 10 cm. Each sample produced roughly 3.5 to 8 million productive TCRbeta reads, and read depth showed no significant difference between tissue types. For each liver tumor, the study sampled five regions along with adjacent normal tissue and blood, and applied TCRbeta repertoire sequencing, expression microarrays and whole-exome sequencing. TCRbeta repertoire sequencing covered 35 specimens from 5 patients: 25 tumor regions, 5 adjacent noncancerous liver tissues and 5 peripheral blood samples. Reproducibility between technical replicate repertoires was high, with correlation coefficients above 0.95 and mean shared-clone rates near 0.89. Points the paper makes about the study in general: With just 4 or 5 patients in the study, the authors point out that the findings should be validated in a larger study. Because the samples were bulk and unsorted, CD4+ and CD8+ T cell repertoires could not be compared. A significantly larger repertoire fraction was made up by the top 250 clones in tumors than in blood (p = 0.039). Repertoire overlap was higher between tumor regions (mean roughly 35%) than tumor-adjacent (approximately 17%) or tumor-blood (approximately 15%) pairs, consistent with antigen-driven expansion. Because only the TCR beta chain was sequenced and unpaired alpha chains were not captured, true repertoire diversity is likely underestimated.

TRIzol reagent was used to extract blood RNA from unsorted whole blood, while the DNeasy Blood & Tissue kit provided the germline DNA. At the time of sampling, the patients were treatment-naive and had chronic HBV infection. Before surgery, roughly 3.7 milliliters of peripheral blood were collected into K2EDTA tubes. Worth noting for this clonotype: Which antigen it targets is not known. A much larger clone lies one base from this, so it may be a read error.

Reading from cysteine to phenylalanine, the CDR3 counts 16 amino acids. Only the CDR3 region is kept as DNA, spanning 48 bases read in frame from base 1. The junction shows trimming of 4 bases on V and 0 bases on J, plus 13 bases between the germline ends. A constant-region primer and ProtoScript II reverse transcriptase were used to reverse-transcribe TCRbeta-specific cDNA from roughly 480 ng total RNA. Construction of the TCRbeta libraries relied on three nested rounds of multiplex PCR, following a slightly modified ARM-PCR procedure. Multiplex TRBV1-TRBV30 forward primers and a Cbeta reverse primer were used in the first two PCR rounds, each of which was run for about 10 cycles. A final 25-cycle PCR with Deep VentR polymerase added sample barcodes and Illumina adapters. Before sequencing, amplicons between 200 and 500 bp were purified from gel using a QIAquick gel extraction kit. The TCRbeta amplicons were sequenced with 250-bp paired-end reads on an Illumina HiSeq 2500. For the original study's pipeline: Trimmomatic v0.33 was used to quality-trim the reads, and FLASH v1.2.11 was used to merge paired reads so that full CDR3 sequences could be recovered. V, D and J germline segments were assigned to the rearranged TCRbeta sequences by MiGEC v1.2.1b. Clonotype statistics, along with Shannon-Wiener diversity indices, were calculated using VDJtools v1.0.0. To reduce sampling bias, subsequent analyses other than the diversity analysis used only the 250 most abundant clonotypes in each sample. TCRdb handled the public reads itself, with Q25 trimming in fastp and clone calling in MiXCR, and kept productive beta chains. Entries that share a CDR3 protein sequence are merged under the most common genes and DNA. The V and J calls, along with clone size, are taken from TCRdb and not from the paper's own processing. This sample comprises about 350,000 distinct CDR3 sequences, less than 65% of them detected only once. The top ten constitute about 6.1% of the sample.

Recombination connected TRBV12-3 or TRBV12-4 to TRBJ2-1, with the identity of the D gene unclear. Sequenced sample: peripheral blood. This clonotype was obtained from a middle-aged man with primary liver carcinoma and hepatitis B virus infection. CDR3 protein: CASSSPSSSSYNEQFF. DNA sequence: TGTGCCAGCAGTTCTCCATCGAGTAGCTCCTACAATGAGCAGTTCTTC.